This T cell receptor (beta chain) was sequenced during a study of T cell repertoires in cytomegalovirus infection. A single record per CDR3 protein comes from TCRdb applying MiXCR to the reads. Altogether roughly 200,000 distinct CDR3 sequences are present, 30% to 45% being singletons, with the ten largest covering around 60%. The V end lost 5 bases, the J end lost 3 bases, and 19 bases lay between the germline ends. CDR1 and CDR2 (germline): SGHAT, FQNNGV. The CDR3 has 17 residues. Worth noting for this clonotype: Its antigen remains unknown.

The sequence was obtained from a human donor in good health (CMV status not recorded). Some clones in this sample may be carry-over from other donors' samples. This material consisted of CD8+ T cells from cultured PBMCs, taken from culture after CMV antigen stimulation. This chain joins TRBV11-2 and TRBJ2-2; D call uncertain. CDR3 loop: CASSLFYSGPDTGELFF. DNA of the CDR3: TGTGCCAGCAGCCTCTTCTACTCCGGGCCTGACACCGGGGAGCTGTTTTTT.